This TCR beta chain was observed in a study of T-cell reconstitution after alpha-beta-depleted transplantation in children. It was with unique molecular identifiers that the TCRbeta library was prepared. TCRdb fed the PCR reads into MiXCR, producing one record per CDR3 protein. The data hold 500,000 or so distinct CDR3 sequences, with approximately 29% observed a single time. The CDR3 runs 15 residues. Trimming took off 6 bases at V and 4 bases at J, with 18 bases between the two ends. Germline V gives CDR1 MGHDK, CDR2 SYGVNS. The specimen comprised PBMCs from the stem cell graft donor, sampled from the stem cell graft. The receptor was isolated from a human donor who donated a stem cell graft to a child with aplastic anemia. V usage is TRBV25-1 and J usage is TRBJ1-2, with D possibly being TRBD1 (6 bases). The CDR3 loop is CASSETGPAGYGYTF. The CDR3 nucleotides are TGTGCCAGCAGCGAGACAGGTCCCGCTGGCTATGGCTACACCTTC.